A single sample is the source of the 17 T cell receptor beta chains below, sequenced in a study of cytomegalovirus exposure and HLA in healthy donors. PCR amplification relied on 60 Vbeta primers (plus 13 Jbeta primers). Repertoires were generated with immunoSEQ multiplex PCR, while TCRdb's copy carries only in-frame clones and drops some. The table records 170,000 or so clones, roughly 85% of them present only once. Material: PBMCs. The receptors were gathered from a woman aged 35 to 49 in good health and CMV-seronegative.

This clone was counted only a few times. V usage is TRBV6-5 and J usage is TRBJ1-1; TRBD1 matches 11 bases. Trimming took 6 bases from V and 3 from J; bases not matched to a gene: 3. Germline V gene lookup returns CDR1 MNHEY and CDR2 SVGAGI. The CDR3 contains 14 residues. CDR3 sequence: CASRRGQGDTEAFF. CDR3 in DNA: TGTGCCAGCAGACGGGGACAGGGGGACACTGAAGCTTTCTTT.

The genes are TRBV7-8 and TRBJ2-7; TRBD2 matches at 7 bases. The CDR3 is 14 amino acids. V shed 1 base and J 6 bases; nucleotides not matched to a gene: 6. Germline CDR1 is SGHVS and CDR2 is FQNEAQ. For the CDR3, the DNA is TGTGCCAGCAGCTTAGTTCATCGGGGGGTCGAGCAGTACTTC. This codes for CASSLVHRGVEQYF.

CDR3 sequence (DNA): TGTGCCAGCAGCTGGGGGACAGGGGTTGATGAAAAACTGTTTTTT. It yields the protein CASSWGTGVDEKLFF. The chain joins TRBV5-8 to TRBJ1-4; 10 bases fit TRBD1. The J segment lost 6 bases and the V segment lost 3 bases, leaving 5 bases of the junction unmatched. Germline-derived CDR1 and CDR2 are SGHTS and YDEGEE. This CDR3 spans 15 amino acids.

This chain links TRBV5-6 with TRBJ1-2; possible D gene TRBD1, 5 bases. The CDR3 contains 13 residues. Trimming took 0 bases from V and 8 from J, leaving 11 bases between them. Looked up from germline, CDR1 is SGHDT and CDR2 is YYEEEE. This CDR3 is CASSLAGIDGYTF. In DNA, the CDR3 is TGTGCCAGCAGCTTGGCAGGGATTGACGGCTACACCTTC.

The CDR3 is CASSSRQGFEAFF. CDR3 DNA sequence: TGTGCCAGCTCATCCCGTCAGGGATTTGAAGCTTTCTTT. This rearrangement joins TRBV18 to TRBJ1-1, with D possibly being TRBD1 (5 bases). Trimming took 5 bases from V and 7 from J, leaving 14 bases between them. The CDR3 consists of 13 residues. CDR1 and CDR2 from the germline V gene are KGHSH and LQKENI.

The CDR3: CSAGQGTGNQPQHF. In DNA, the CDR3 is TGCAGCGCAGGACAGGGGACGGGCAATCAGCCCCAGCATTTT. This chain uses TRBV29-1 with TRBJ1-5, with 9 bases matching TRBD1. CDR3 length: 14 residues. Germline CDR1 reads SQVTM; CDR2 reads ANQGSEA. The V segment lost 7 bases and the J segment 2 bases; nucleotides outside the gene matches: 6.

V usage is TRBV9 and J usage is TRBJ2-7; TRBD1 aligns across 7 bases. Germline CDR1 SGDLS, CDR2 YYNGEE. The V and J ends lost 2 bases and 2 bases, in that order; junction bases with no gene match: 7. This CDR3 is built from 15 residues. This CDR3 is CASSVRATGAYEQYF. In DNA, the CDR3 is TGTGCCAGCAGCGTTAGGGCTACAGGGGCCTACGAGCAGTACTTC.

This chain links TRBV7-2 with TRBJ1-5, with 11 bases matching TRBD1. Germline V lookup: CDR1 SGHTA, CDR2 FQGNSA. Losses at the gene ends were 1 base for V and 3 bases for J; bases not matched to a gene: 8. CDR3 length equals 18 residues. CDR3 DNA sequence: TGTGCCAGCAGCTTAGGGAGGACAGGGGGCCACATCAATCAGCCCCAGCATTTT. As protein: CASSLGRTGGHINQPQHF.

This clone was counted a few times. The rearrangement joins TRBV5-4 to TRBJ2-5; perhaps TRBD1 as D (6 bases). CDR3 length equals 13 residues. Trimming pared 5 bases from V and 6 bases from J, leaving 14 bases between. The germline gives CDR1 SGHNT, CDR2 YYREEE (reference sequence). CDR3 in amino acids: CASRLQGGKTQYF. DNA for the CDR3: TGTGCCAGCAGACTACAGGGTGGTAAGACCCAGTACTTC.

The chain joins TRBV13 to TRBJ1-1, with 8 nucleotides matching TRBD1. J lost 7 bases, V lost 5 bases, and 6 bases had no gene match. CDR1 and CDR2 from the germline V gene are PRHDT and FYEKMQ (reference sequence). CDR3 length: 13 amino acids. CDR3 region: CASSKGQVREAFF. In nucleotides, the CDR3 is TGTGCCAGCAGCAAGGGACAGGTTCGTGAAGCTTTCTTT.

The V call is TRBV29-1, the J call TRBJ1-2; no firm D call. Trimming stripped 3 bases from V and 7 bases from J, with 15 bases between. CDR1 and CDR2 from the germline V gene are SQVTM and ANQGSEA. CDR3 length: 13 amino acids. The CDR3: CSVDKGEGVGYTF. CDR3 bases: TGCAGCGTTGATAAGGGAGAGGGAGTTGGCTACACCTTC.

The CDR3 nucleotides read TGTGCCAGCAGCAAGACAGGTGCTAACTACGAGCAGTACTTC. This translates into CASSKTGANYEQYF. The rearrangement uses TRBV27 and TRBJ2-7; a weak D match, TRBD1 (6 bases). With 6 bases removed from V and 3 bases from J, the gap between germline ends came to 15 bases. Germline values: CDR1 MNHEY, CDR2 SMNVEV (reference sequence). CDR3 size: 14 residues.

This chain links TRBV5-1 with TRBJ1-1; D ambiguous. Per germline, CDR1 SGHRS and CDR2 YFSETQ. The CDR3 totals 13 residues. V was shortened by 3 bases and J by 4 bases, with 10 bases between the two germline ends. DNA for the CDR3: TGCGCCAGCAGCTCCCTGGAGGGCACTGAAGCTTTCTTT. Its protein is CASSSLEGTEAFF.

Of note for this clone: Other DNA sequences within the sample encode an identical CDR3. The V call is TRBV7-9, the J call TRBJ1-1; D not certain. This CDR3 contains 15 residues. Looked up from germline, CDR1 is SEHNR and CDR2 is FQNEAQ (reference sequence). V was pared by 0 bases and J by 1 base, with 9 bases between. The CDR3 region has the DNA TGTGCCAGCAGCTTAGCGACGGGTCCGAACACTGAAGCTTTCTTT. Translated, it gives CASSLATGPNTEAFF.

This clone was observed once. The genes are TRBV28 and TRBJ2-2; 7 bases match TRBD1. Losses at the gene ends were 5 bases for V and 6 bases for J; bases not matched to a gene: 3. The germline CDR1 and CDR2 sequences are MDHEN and SYDVKM. The length of the CDR3 is 13 residues. The CDR3 is CASSLQGAGELFF. DNA for the CDR3: TGTGCCAGCAGTCTCCAGGGGGCCGGGGAGCTGTTTTTT.

The chain carries TRBV10-3 and TRBJ1-4; D unresolved. Germline V CDR1 and CDR2: ENHRY, SYGVKD. The V end lost 4 bases, the J end lost 7 bases, and 13 bases lay between the germline ends. The CDR3 extends over 14 amino acids. The CDR3 loop is CAISAGRGSEKLFF. The CDR3 coding sequence is TGTGCCATCAGTGCTGGGAGAGGGAGTGAAAAACTGTTTTTT.

Only a few counts were recorded for this clone. This chain uses TRBV6-5 with TRBJ1-1, with unresolved D. Germline V lookup: CDR1 MNHEY, CDR2 SVGAGI. Trimming removed 5 bases from V and 0 bases from J, with 4 bases in between. The CDR3 length is 12 residues. CDR3 sequence (DNA): TGTGCCAGCAGTCCTGTGAACACTGAAGCTTTCTTT. Amino acid sequence: CASSPVNTEAFF.